The clone carrying this TCR beta chain was observed at least ten times. Read coverage stops 3 residues before the CDR3 terminus; the germline J gene supplies the remainder. This sample stems from a study of T cell clonality in common variable immunodeficiency. CVID and control samples used equivalent genomic DNA input. Sequencing used immunoSEQ multiplex PCR; TCRdb keeps in-frame clones, though not all of them. There are 45,000 to 60,000 clones in the sample, none observed a single time. Germline values: CDR1 SGHRS, CDR2 YFSETQ. This CDR3 spans 15 amino acids. Trimming stripped 0 bases from V and 2 bases from J, with 9 bases between.

The sample taken for sequencing was peripheral blood mononuclear cells. The source of this sequence is a person aged 18-69 years in good health. The chain joins TRBV5-1 to TRBJ1-5; no clear D gene. The CDR3 DNA, read in part, is TGCGCCAGCAGCTTGGGACTGGATGGCAATCAGCCC. Its protein is CASSLGLDGNQP. The full CDR3 is CASSLGLDGNQPQHF.